This TCR beta chain was sequenced during a study of identical twins. Study-wide results and limits: Invariant T cells like MAIT and iNKT could partly confound the zero-insertion analyses.

Unique molecular identifiers were present on cDNA, and template switching added a universal primer site. TCRdb reanalysed the 5' RACE reads using MiXCR and keeps one entry per CDR3 protein. The table lists roughly 720,000 distinct CDR3 sequences, over 15% of them singletons, with under 15% in the top ten. Germline V lookup: CDR1 SGHRS, CDR2 YFSETQ. V was clipped by 1 base and J by 2 bases, with 9 bases between them. This CDR3 has 14 amino acids. This clonotype was observed a few times. The antigen remains undetermined. A further study also used this sample, focusing on T cells expressing NK-cell markers. That paper notes: A few donors' CD3+CD56-NKG2C+ cells were dominated by the same clonotypes.

The chain has TRBV5-1 and TRBJ2-5, with D possibly matching TRBD1 (6 bases). Input material: PBMCs. The clonotype originates from a woman younger than 35 in good health. The CDR3 protein is CASSLKGDQETQYF. CDR3 sequence (DNA): TGCGCCAGCAGCTTGAAGGGGGATCAAGAGACCCAGTACTTC.